This T cell receptor (beta chain) comes out of a study of blood T cells in healthy people across ages (dated by TCRdb to between 2014 and 2017). Regarding the research as a whole: Template switching captured roughly one uniquely barcoded TCR beta cDNA molecule per two T cells in model experiments. The donors were split into four age groups: young (average 16 years), middle-aged (39), aged (approximately 60) and long-lived (approximately 80). The study analyzed two additional independent replicas of 1 million unique cDNA reads from the same blood draw for two donors, one aged 18 to 30 and one aged 80 or older. To track age-related changes in TCR beta repertoire diversity, the study relied on deep sequencing normalized with unique cDNA molecular identifiers. General study outcomes and caveats: Compared with the aged group, the long-lived group had more naive CD4+ T cells, fewer expanded clones and increased TCR diversity, suggesting age selection. Conclusive comparison of naive and antigen-experienced compartments was prevented by the profiling of bulk unsorted PBMCs. A strong correlation was found between observed TCR beta diversity and the percentage of naive T cells measured by flow cytometry. Donor CMV infection status was unknown, potentially confounding age-related changes in expanded clonotypes. Estimates of total diversity from one million sequenced T cells were regarded as lower bounds and underestimates. As age increased, observed TCR beta diversity per million T cells dropped in a roughly linear way, and a significant reduction was already evident by age around 41.

Library creation used 5' RACE. The reads were generated on an Illumina HiSeq 2500. The second PCR ran for roughly 6 to 11 cycles and used a J-beta primer mix along with a sample-barcoded 5' primer. A template-switch 5' adaptor carrying 12 random nucleotides introduced a unique molecular identifier onto each TCR beta cDNA molecule. Each sample yielded at least 2.5 million CDR3-containing paired-end reads. The Mint cDNA synthesis kit, primed by a TRBC-specific oligonucleotide, was used to synthesize first-strand cDNA from all RNA. Following uracil-DNA glycosylase treatment, a first 18-cycle PCR with universal primers M1SS and BC2_uni_R was performed on all cDNA. As for the authors' bioinformatics: Each sample was normalized by randomly selecting 1 million high-quality reads, each carrying a distinct molecular identifier. Instead of being binned into consensus sequences, reads that shared molecular identifiers were thrown out. CDR3 identification, clonotype clustering and error correction used MiTCR with a Q25 quality threshold and the strictest error-elimination algorithm. Lower-bound total TCR beta diversity was estimated with a nonparametric unseen species model using Euler transformation. TCRdb reprocessed the public reads (quality trimming at Q25 with fastp, clone calling with MiXCR) and kept in-frame beta chains. Merged by CDR3 protein, the rows form single entries marked with the most common genes and DNA. The V and J calls reflect TCRdb's pipeline rather than the authors' work. This sample comprises some 850,000 distinct CDR3 sequences, about a quarter of them detected only once. The top ten hold 2.5% to 3.5% of the sample.

Regarding this clonotype: Its specific antigen is unknown. Qualities for individual bases were not recorded, and no much larger clone is one base off.

The CDR3 runs 15 amino acids, cysteine and phenylalanine included. Only the CDR3 part of the read is kept: 45 bases, read in frame from the first base. At the junction V is shortened by 8 bases and J by 1 base; bases outside the gene matches: 2. CDR1 and CDR2 are drawn from the germline V gene: MRHNA, SNTAGT. Donors were 35 to 40 systemically healthy Caucasian individuals from Russia aged roughly 6 to 90 years. Around 10 milliliters of peripheral blood were collected from each donor into EDTA-treated Vacutainer tubes. PBMCs were isolated by Ficoll-Paque density-gradient centrifugation, with at least 7 million obtained per sample. Trizol reagent was used to extract total RNA from the PBMCs, yielding at least 5.5 micrograms per sample. The percentages of naive CD45RAhigh/CD27high T cells were determined by flow cytometry on a PBMC aliquot from every donor. The same sample was also studied in work on T cells of mothers and their children. As noted in the second study: Nine systemically healthy Caucasian individuals, comprising three mothers and their six children, were included as donors. cDNA synthesis consumed the entire amount of extracted RNA, loaded at 1.5 ug RNA in each 15 ul reaction. In the second PCR, the M1S primer added sample barcodes and 2-4 random nucleotides. Each mother yielded over 8 million TCR beta CDR3 reads and each child a few million reads. Thymic selection shapes the output of TCR recombination in a similar way in related and unrelated pairs, and inherited differences have a minor effect. Related mother-child pairs always showed normalized repertoire overlap that was slightly higher than in unrelated mother-child pairs, though the difference was never significant. No persistent microchimeric T cell clones were found, with a detection sensitivity of 80 to 100 clones per million clonotypes. Deep NGS was used in the study to compare the TCR beta repertoires of mothers and children and to look for features that separate related mother-child pairs from unrelated individuals. The mean age was about 40 +/- 4 years for the mothers and around 10 +/- 4 years for the children. Libraries were sequenced on Illumina HiSeq 2000 with 100+100 nt paired-end reads after adapter ligation with NEBNext reagents. To prevent cross-contamination, the mother and child libraries were prepared a month apart and were sequenced in separate runs. For each donor, between 500,000 and 2,000,000 distinct TCR beta clonotypes were identified. Naive TCR beta clonotypes were estimated from low-frequency clonotypes matched to each donor's FACS-determined naive share, without sorting.

The source material was blood. Rearrangement joined TRBV6-4 to TRBJ2-2, with TRBD2 identical over 12 junction bases. This receptor was taken from a boy aged 10-17 years in good health. The DNA sequence is TGTGCCAGCCTACTAGCGGGGGGGAACACCGGGGAGCTGTTTTTT. This encodes CASLLAGGNTGELFF.